Below are 20 T cell receptor beta chains sequenced from a single sample in a study of T cell responses to AZD1222 COVID-19 vaccine. This table comes from immunoSEQ multiplex PCR, and its TCRdb copy is limited to in-frame clones, with some not included. The sample consists of more than 140,000 clones, approximately 90% of them appearing once. The sequencing here drew on peripheral blood, taken on day 0 of MenACWY control vaccination. The receptor source for this set is an adult in good health.

V is TRBV10-3 and J is TRBJ1-5; 7 bases map to TRBD1. CDR1 ENHRY and CDR2 SYGVKD come from the germline V gene. CDR3 length: 14 residues. Germline trimming cut 4 bases from V and 3 bases from J; bases unmatched to any gene: 3. CDR3 region: CAISGGQTNQPQHF. In nucleotides, the CDR3 is TGTGCCATCAGTGGGGGACAGACCAATCAGCCCCAGCATTTT.

Notes on this clone: The same CDR3 arises from other DNA sequences in this sample as well. The chain is built from TRBV27 and TRBJ1-5; no clear D gene. Germline loops: CDR1 MNHEY, CDR2 SMNVEV (reference sequence). With 2 bases removed from V and 2 bases from J, the gap between germline ends came to 4 bases. The CDR3 has 13 residues. CDR3 amino acids: CASSLMGNQPQHF. In nucleotides, the CDR3 is TGTGCCAGCAGTTTAATGGGCAATCAGCCCCAGCATTTT.

V and J are TRBV2 and TRBJ1-1; unclear D gene. Trimming stripped 6 bases from V and 1 base from J, with 18 bases between. CDR3 length: 16 amino acids. Germline CDR1 reads SNHLY; CDR2 reads FYNNEI. The CDR3 DNA reads as TGTGCCAGCAGGTCTCTGGCCGGAAATACGAACACTGAAGCTTTCTTT. Encoded protein: CASRSLAGNTNTEAFF.

In this sample, this clone turned up once. The chain uses TRBV9 and TRBJ2-3; 8 positions agree with TRBD2. The V gene end was trimmed by 4 bases and the J gene end by 1 base; junction bases not matched to a gene: 8. Looked up from germline, CDR1 is SGDLS and CDR2 is YYNGEE. The CDR3 length is 16 residues. The CDR3 loop reads CASSTRSGSGTDTQYF. The CDR3 nucleotides are TGTGCCAGCAGCACACGAAGCGGGAGTGGCACAGATACGCAGTATTTT. Full variable domain (outside the CDR3, taken from reference TRBV9 and TRBJ2-3): DSGVTQTPKHLITATGQRVTLRCSPRSGDLSVYWYQQSLDQGLQFLIQYYNGEERAKGNILERFSAQQFPDLHSELNLSSLELGDSALYFCASSTRSGSGTDTQYFGPGTRLTVL.

The genes are TRBV10-3 and TRBJ1-2, with 8 nucleotides matching TRBD1. V gave up 9 bases and J gave up 4 bases; unmatched junction bases: 22. The CDR3 has 18 residues. Germline CDR1 ENHRY, CDR2 SYGVKD. The CDR3 DNA follows: TGTGCCATTCTCCAAGAGGCAGGGGGCGCATCAGGGTCCTATGGCTACACCTTC. Translated: CAILQEAGGASGSYGYTF.

V and J are TRBV4-1 and TRBJ2-1; 10 bases align to TRBD2. There are 17 residues in the CDR3. Per germline, CDR1 MGHRA and CDR2 YSYEKL. V lost 1 base and J lost 6; bases outside the gene matches: 9. The CDR3 nucleotides are TGCGCCAGCAGCCAAGCCCTGTCGGCTAGCGGGAGCAATGAGCAGTTCTTC. Its translation is CASSQALSASGSNEQFF.

V and J are TRBV4-3 and TRBJ2-7; 8 positions match TRBD1. With V trimmed by 1 base and J by 10 bases, 15 bases remained unmatched. Germline CDR1 and CDR2: LGHNA and YSLEER. The CDR3 spans 16 residues. The CDR3 coding sequence is TGCGCCAGCAGCCAAGTCCTCGAAGCAGGGGGCGCTTATCAGTACTTC. Translation: CASSQVLEAGGAYQYF.

The chain is built from TRBV18 and TRBJ1-1; TRBD1 might be the D (5 bases). The germline V gene encodes CDR1 KGHSH and CDR2 LQKENI. The CDR3 runs 16 residues. The V gene lost 0 bases and the J gene lost 2 bases, with 13 bases spanning the gap. CDR3 sequence reads: CASSPPKGVGNTEAFF. In nucleotides, the CDR3 is TGTGCCAGCTCACCACCGAAAGGGGTGGGTAACACTGAAGCTTTCTTT. Looking up the rest from reference TRBV18 and TRBJ1-1 gives the full variable domain: NAGVMQNPRHLVRRRGQEARLRCSPMKGHSHVYWYRQLPEEGLKFMVYLQKENIIDESGMPKERFSAEFPKEGPSILRIQQVVRGDSAAYFCASSPPKGVGNTEAFFGQGTRLTVV.

The rearrangement links TRBV9 to TRBJ2-5; 8 bases fit TRBD2. The germline gives CDR1 SGDLS, CDR2 YYNGEE. Trimming at V came to 4 bases and at J to 4 bases, leaving 3 bases not matched to a gene. CDR3 length: 13 residues. The CDR3 bases are TGTGCCAGCAGCCCAAGCGGGGGAGAGACCCAGTACTTC. Protein: CASSPSGGETQYF.

The gene calls are TRBV28 and TRBJ2-7; the match to TRBD1 covers 7 bases. CDR3 length equals 16 residues. With V trimmed by 4 bases and J by 3 bases, 12 bases remained unmatched. Germline V gene data show CDR1 as MDHEN and CDR2 as SYDVKM. DNA for the CDR3: TGTGCCAGCAGTTCAAACCAGGGGGATTCGCGCTACGAGCAGTACTTC. Protein product: CASSSNQGDSRYEQYF.

The V call is TRBV7-2, the J call TRBJ1-1, with D unresolved. With 1 base removed from V and 4 bases from J, the gap between germline ends came to 7 bases. In germline, CDR1 is SGHTA, CDR2 FQGNSA. This CDR3 contains 13 residues. The CDR3 coding sequence is TGTGCCAGCAGCTTAGGATGGGTCACTGAAGCTTTCTTT. It specifies CASSLGWVTEAFF.

The chain joins TRBV6-1 to TRBJ2-3, with no clear D. Trimming took 7 bases from V and 1 from J, leaving 9 bases between them. The CDR3 extends over 13 amino acids. In germline, CDR1 is MNHNS, CDR2 SASEGT. CDR3 nucleotides: TGTGCCAGCACCATCACTCGCACAGATACGCAGTATTTT. As protein: CASTITRTDTQYF.

V gene TRBV4-2 combines with J gene TRBJ2-5, with 9 bases that match TRBD1. The CDR3 extends over 16 amino acids. Looked up from germline, CDR1 is LGHNA and CDR2 is YNFKEQ. The V segment lost 0 bases and the J segment 5 bases; nucleotides outside the gene matches: 7. The CDR3 DNA is TGTGCCAGCAGCCAAGAGTCACAGGGGGCAGGGGAGACCCAGTACTTC. Its translation is CASSQESQGAGETQYF.

This clone was seen only once. The genes are TRBV7-2 and TRBJ2-3; 9 bases match TRBD2. CDR1 and CDR2 (germline): SGHTA, FQGNSA. CDR3 size: 16 residues. The V gene end was trimmed by 0 bases and the J gene end by 4 bases; junction bases not matched to a gene: 5. CDR3 in DNA: TGTGCCAGCAGCTTAGCGGGCGGGGGGGTCTCAGATACGCAGTATTTT. It translates to CASSLAGGGVSDTQYF.

The V call is TRBV7-2, the J call TRBJ1-5; D not certain. V lost 3 bases and J lost 1, with 10 bases in between. From germline, CDR1 is SGHTA and CDR2 FQGNSA. This CDR3 spans 15 amino acids. CDR3 protein: CASSFNGGSNQPQHF. In nucleotides, the CDR3 is TGTGCCAGCAGCTTTAATGGCGGGAGCAATCAGCCCCAGCATTTT.

J is TRBJ2-1 and V is TRBV6-2 or TRBV6-3, with a tentative D call TRBD1 (6 bases). CDR1 and CDR2 (germline): MNHEY, SVGEGT. The CDR3 runs 16 residues. The V end lost 2 bases, the J end lost 9 bases, and 20 bases lay between the germline ends. CDR3 nucleotide sequence: TGTGCCAGCAGTTACCCCAGGGGCGGAGCACCGGGTGAGCAGTTCTTC. Translated, it gives CASSYPRGGAPGEQFF.

With regard to this clone: Other DNA sequences within the sample encode an identical CDR3. The V call is TRBV24-1, the J call TRBJ1-4; weak D call: TRBD1 (6 bases). The V gene's germline CDR1 is KGHDR and CDR2 SFDVKD. This CDR3 region has 14 residues. V was shortened by 2 bases and J by 8 bases, with 11 bases between the two germline ends. CDR3 in amino acids: CATSDSGAGEKLFF. CDR3 DNA: TGTGCCACCAGTGATTCGGGGGCAGGCGAAAAACTGTTTTTT.

The rearrangement uses TRBV5-1 and TRBJ2-4; the D gene is possibly TRBD1 (6 bases). V lost 3 bases to trimming and J lost 2 bases, with 9 bases between them. Germline CDR1 and CDR2: SGHRS and YFSETQ. The CDR3 runs 14 residues. The CDR3 DNA sequence: TGCGCCAGCAGCTGGGACAATACCAAAAACATTCAGTACTTC. Its protein product is CASSWDNTKNIQYF. Filled out from reference TRBV5-1 and TRBJ2-4, the complete variable domain reads KAGVTQTPRYLIKTRGQQVTLSCSPISGHRSVSWYQQTPGQGLQFLFEYFSETQRNKGNFPGRFSGRQFSNSRSEMNVSTLELGDSALYLCASSWDNTKNIQYFGAGTRLSVL.

The chain recombines TRBV7-9 with TRBJ1-4; D is ambiguous. This CDR3 spans 12 amino acids. Germline CDR1 SEHNR, CDR2 FQNEAQ (reference sequence). Trimming stripped 1 base from V and 7 bases from J, with 4 bases between. The CDR3 sequence is CASSLGAEKLFF. The CDR3 region has the DNA TGTGCCAGCAGCTTAGGTGCTGAAAAACTGTTTTTT.

The rearrangement links TRBV18 to TRBJ2-2; D is unresolved. The CDR3 loop spans 13 amino acids. In germline, CDR1 is KGHSH, CDR2 LQKENI. V was cut by 6 bases and J by 5 bases, with 10 bases left in between. The CDR3 protein is CASSQAETGELFF. The CDR3, as DNA: TGTGCCAGCTCCCAGGCGGAAACCGGGGAGCTGTTTTTT.